A single sample gave rise to the 16 T cell receptor beta chains below, sequenced in a study of T cell repertoires in cytomegalovirus infection. A single record per CDR3 protein comes from TCRdb applying MiXCR to the reads. Here the sample spans 150,000 or so distinct CDR3 sequences, roughly 6% being singletons. The specimen sequenced was PBMCs. The receptors stem from a human donor in good health (CMV status not recorded). Some clones in this sample may be carry-over from other donors' samples.

This clonotype turned up a few times. The J gene is TRBJ1-4, the V gene TRBV2; 8 bases line up with TRBD1. J gave up 4 bases and V 0 bases, and 10 bases lay outside the gene matches. The CDR3 loop spans 18 amino acids. CDR1 is SNHLY, CDR2 FYNNEI, per germline. The CDR3 sequence is CASSEAVEADRDNEKLFF. CDR3 in DNA: TGTGCCAGCAGTGAAGCCGTAGAAGCGGACAGGGATAATGAAAAACTGTTTTTT.

Comments on this clonotype: A much larger clone sits a single nucleotide away, making a read error possible. The CDR3 sequence is CSARISRGGGGTQYF. CDR3 bases: TGCAGTGCTAGAATCTCGCGGGGGGGGGGGGGGACCCAGTACTTC. The chain links TRBV20-1 to TRBJ2-5; TRBD2 matches 9 bases. V shed 2 bases and J 7 bases; nucleotides not matched to a gene: 11. CDR3 length equals 15 residues. Germline CDR1 and CDR2: DFQATT and SNEGSKA (reference sequence).

The chain recombines TRBV6-2 or TRBV6-3 with TRBJ1-2; no reliable D call. This CDR3 has 13 residues. Germline values: CDR1 MNHEY, CDR2 SVGEGT. Trimming shortened V by 6 bases and J by 4 bases, and 12 bases separated the two germline ends. The CDR3: CASSRGVGYGYTF. The CDR3 bases are TGTGCCAGCAGCCGGGGAGTTGGCTATGGCTACACCTTC.

In its sample, this clonotype was seen many times. This rearrangement joins TRBV5-4 to TRBJ2-1; 9 bases fit TRBD1. Germline assignment: CDR1 SGHNT and CDR2 YYREEE (reference sequence). The CDR3 contains 15 residues. V was pared by 6 bases and J by 1 base, with 5 bases of the junction left unmatched. The DNA for the CDR3 is TGTGCCAGCAACACCGGGACAGGGTCCTACAATGAGCAGTTCTTC. Its protein product is CASNTGTGSYNEQFF.

This clonotype has ten or more counts. The rearrangement uses TRBV7-2 and TRBJ2-1; TRBD2 matches 8 bases. CDR1 is SGHTA and CDR2 is FQGNSA in the germline V gene. The junction had 14 bases not matched to a gene; V was cut back by 5 bases and J by 8 bases. This CDR3 contains 16 residues. In DNA form, the CDR3 reads TGTGCCAGCAGCCTCCGTCCGGGACTAGTTAGCGATGAGCAGTTCTTC. Protein product: CASSLRPGLVSDEQFF.

The chain combines TRBV6-8 with TRBJ2-5; no clear D. This CDR3 has 14 amino acids. Trimming removed 5 bases at V and 0 bases at J, with 10 bases between. Germline assignment: CDR1 MNHGY and CDR2 SAAAGT. The CDR3 DNA is TGTGCCAGCAGTGAAATTCGGTACCAAGAGACCCAGTACTTC. Its protein product is CASSEIRYQETQYF.

This chain connects TRBV20-1 to TRBJ1-5; perhaps TRBD1 as D (6 bases). Germline CDR1 reads DFQATT; CDR2 reads SNEGSKA (reference sequence). The V and J ends lost 2 bases and 3 bases respectively, with 11 bases between them. The CDR3 totals 14 residues. The DNA for the CDR3 is TGCAGTGCTAGATTCCGGGACACCAATCAGCCCCAGCATTTT. It codes for CSARFRDTNQPQHF.

This clonotype was observed many times. The genes are TRBV20-1 and TRBJ1-5; TRBD1 aligns across 11 bases. Germline V gene data show CDR1 as DFQATT and CDR2 as SNEGSKA (reference sequence). Trimming cost V 6 bases and J 4 bases; bases outside gene matches: 5. This CDR3 is 14 amino acids long. The CDR3 is CSASGQGVNQPQHF. The CDR3 DNA reads TGCAGTGCCTCGGGACAGGGGGTAAATCAGCCCCAGCATTTT.

There are a few counts of this clonotype. The chain is built from TRBV20-1 and TRBJ2-5; 7 bases fit TRBD2. Germline lookup yields CDR1 DFQATT and CDR2 SNEGSKA (reference sequence). V was clipped by 6 bases and J by 2 bases; unmatched bases: 12. There are 15 residues in the CDR3. CDR3 in amino acids: CSASAGTITQETQYF. CDR3 in DNA: TGCAGTGCCAGTGCCGGGACTATCACACAAGAGACCCAGTACTTC.

This clonotype was seen many times. J is TRBJ2-4 and V is TRBV7-2; 9 bases fit TRBD1. The V segment lost 6 bases and the J segment 7 bases; nucleotides outside the gene matches: 7. Germline V gives CDR1 SGHTA, CDR2 FQGNSA. The CDR3 sequence is 14 residues long. The CDR3 loop reads CASSSQGALNIQYF. As DNA, the CDR3 is TGTGCCAGCAGTTCACAGGGGGCCCTTAACATTCAGTACTTC.

This clonotype was recorded at least ten times. The rearrangement links TRBV10-3 to TRBJ1-6; no clear D. The CDR3 extends over 12 amino acids. V was cut by 2 bases and J by 8 bases, with 4 bases left in between. CDR1 ENHRY and CDR2 SYGVKD come from the germline V gene. This CDR3 reads CAISEDYSPLHF. In DNA, the CDR3 is TGTGCCATCAGTGAGGACTATTCACCCCTCCACTTT.

This clonotype was recorded many times. The genes are TRBV7-6 and TRBJ2-3; 7 bases line up with TRBD1. The CDR3 is 14 residues long. CDR1 SGHVS and CDR2 FNYEAQ come from the germline V gene. J gave up 4 bases and V 5 bases, and 6 bases lay outside the gene matches. For the CDR3, the DNA is TGTGCCAGCAGCCGAGGGGGCAACCCAGATACGCAGTATTTT. As protein: CASSRGGNPDTQYF.

This clonotype has only a few counts. This sequence joins TRBV29-1 and TRBJ2-1, with D possibly matching TRBD1 (6 bases). The germline V gene has CDR1 SQVTM and CDR2 ANQGSEA. V lost 1 base and J 0 bases, leaving 16 bases between the germline ends. This CDR3 spans 17 amino acids. CDR3 in DNA: TGCAGCGTTGAAGGAGGGGGTACCCTGAGCTCCTACAATGAGCAGTTCTTC. The encoded protein is CSVEGGGTLSSYNEQFF.

The gene calls are TRBV28 and TRBJ1-1; TRBD1 is a possible D gene (5 bases). Trimming shortened V by 5 bases and J by 4 bases, and 20 bases separated the two germline ends. CDR1 is MDHEN and CDR2 is SYDVKM in the germline V gene. The CDR3 covers 16 residues. The CDR3, as DNA: TGTGCCAGCAGTCTCCCTATGGGGGGTCGGGTCACTGAAGCTTTCTTT. Protein: CASSLPMGGRVTEAFF. The whole variable domain, filled in from reference TRBV28 and TRBJ1-1, reads DVKVTQSSRYLVKRTGEKVFLECVQDMDHENMFWYRQDPGLGLRLIYFSYDVKMKEKGDIPEGYSVSREKKERFSLILESASTNQTSMYLCASSLPMGGRVTEAFFGQGTRLTVV.

This clonotype appeared many times. The rearrangement links TRBV7-2 to TRBJ2-5; 7 nucleotides match TRBD1. V lost 5 bases and J lost 1; bases outside the gene matches: 7. Germline V CDR1 and CDR2: SGHTA, FQGNSA. This CDR3 has 15 residues. The CDR3 is CASSLSRQGQETQYF. CDR3 sequence (DNA): TGTGCCAGCAGCCTCAGCCGACAGGGCCAAGAGACCCAGTACTTC.

This clonotype was seen repeatedly, ten times or more. This chain uses TRBV28 with TRBJ1-1, with D possibly TRBD1 on 5 matching bases. CDR3 size: 14 residues. CDR1 is MDHEN and CDR2 is SYDVKM in the germline V gene. Trimming stripped 7 bases from V and 1 base from J, with 13 bases between. The CDR3 sequence: CASNPGYWNTEAFF. The CDR3 region has the DNA TGTGCCAGCAACCCAGGGTATTGGAACACTGAAGCTTTCTTT.